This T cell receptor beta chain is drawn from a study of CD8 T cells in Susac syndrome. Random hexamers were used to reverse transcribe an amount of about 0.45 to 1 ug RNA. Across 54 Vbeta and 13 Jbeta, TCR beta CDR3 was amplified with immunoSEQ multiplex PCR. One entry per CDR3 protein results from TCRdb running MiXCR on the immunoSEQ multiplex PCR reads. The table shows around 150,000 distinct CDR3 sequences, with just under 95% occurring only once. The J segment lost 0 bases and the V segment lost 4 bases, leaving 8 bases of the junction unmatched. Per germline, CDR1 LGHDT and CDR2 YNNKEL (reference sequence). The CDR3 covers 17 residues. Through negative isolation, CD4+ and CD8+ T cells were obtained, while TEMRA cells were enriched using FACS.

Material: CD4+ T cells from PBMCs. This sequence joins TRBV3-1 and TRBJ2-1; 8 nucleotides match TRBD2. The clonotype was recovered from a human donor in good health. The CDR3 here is CASSPFSGDLSYNEQFF. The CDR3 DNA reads TGTGCCAGCAGCCCCTTTAGCGGGGACCTCTCCTACAATGAGCAGTTCTTC.